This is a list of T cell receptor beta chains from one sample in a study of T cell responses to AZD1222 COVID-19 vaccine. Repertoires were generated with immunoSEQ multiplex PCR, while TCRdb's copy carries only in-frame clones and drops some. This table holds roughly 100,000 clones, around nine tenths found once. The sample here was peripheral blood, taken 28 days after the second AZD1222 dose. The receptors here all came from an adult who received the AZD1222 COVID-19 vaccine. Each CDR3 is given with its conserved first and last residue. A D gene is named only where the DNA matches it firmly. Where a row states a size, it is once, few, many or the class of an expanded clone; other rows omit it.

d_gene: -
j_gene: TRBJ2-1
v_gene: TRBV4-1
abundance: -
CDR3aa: CASSQDRTGPYNEQFF
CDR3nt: TGCGCCAGCAGCCAAGATAGGACGGGGCCATACAATGAGCAGTTCTTC

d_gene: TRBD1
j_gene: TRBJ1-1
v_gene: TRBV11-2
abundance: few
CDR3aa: CASSLNRGSNTEAFF
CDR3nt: TGTGCCAGCAGCTTGAACAGGGGTTCGAACACTGAAGCTTTCTTT

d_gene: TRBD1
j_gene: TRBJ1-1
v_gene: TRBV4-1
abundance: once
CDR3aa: CASSLQGLNTEAFF
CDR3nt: TGCGCCAGCAGCCTACAGGGGCTGAACACTGAAGCTTTCTTT

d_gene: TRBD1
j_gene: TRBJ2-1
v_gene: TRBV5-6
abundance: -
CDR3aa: CASTGTVIYNEQFF
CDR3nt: TGTGCCAGTACCGGGACAGTAATATACAATGAGCAGTTCTTC

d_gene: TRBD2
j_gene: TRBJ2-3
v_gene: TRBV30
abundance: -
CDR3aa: CAWSRTSADTQYF
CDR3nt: TGTGCCTGGAGTCGGACTAGCGCAGATACGCAGTATTTT

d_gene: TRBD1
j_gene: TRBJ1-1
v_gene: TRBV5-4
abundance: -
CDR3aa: CASSPDRGNTEAFF
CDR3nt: TGTGCCAGCAGCCCCGACAGGGGGAACACTGAAGCTTTCTTT

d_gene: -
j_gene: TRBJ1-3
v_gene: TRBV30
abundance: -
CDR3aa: CAWRVGGYGNTIYF
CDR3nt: TGTGCCTGGAGGGTAGGCGGCTATGGAAACACCATATATTTT

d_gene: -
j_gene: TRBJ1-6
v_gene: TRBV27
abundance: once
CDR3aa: CASSPQGPDSPLHF
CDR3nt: TGTGCCAGCAGTCCTCAGGGGCCGGATTCACCCCTCCACTTT

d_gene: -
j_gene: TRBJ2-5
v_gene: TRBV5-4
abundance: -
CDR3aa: CASSPGGQGLQETQYF
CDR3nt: TGTGCCAGCAGCCCCGGGGGGCAGGGCCTACAAGAGACCCAGTACTTC

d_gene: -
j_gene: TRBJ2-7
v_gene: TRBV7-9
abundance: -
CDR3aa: CASSLEDSSYEQYF
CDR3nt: TGTGCCAGCAGCTTAGAGGACAGTTCCTACGAGCAGTACTTC

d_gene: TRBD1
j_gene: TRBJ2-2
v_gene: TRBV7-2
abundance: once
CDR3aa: CASSAPGQRTGELFF
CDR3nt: TGTGCCAGCAGCGCACCGGGACAGCGGACCGGGGAGCTGTTTTTT

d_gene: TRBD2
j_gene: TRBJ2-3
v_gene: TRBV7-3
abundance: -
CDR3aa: CASSLSGAGGWDTQYF
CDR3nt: TGTGCCAGCAGCTTAAGCGGTGCGGGAGGTTGGGATACGCAGTATTTT

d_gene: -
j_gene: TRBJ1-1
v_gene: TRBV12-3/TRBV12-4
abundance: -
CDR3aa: CASSPNGVTEAFF
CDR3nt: TGTGCCAGCAGCCCTAACGGGGTCACTGAAGCTTTCTTT

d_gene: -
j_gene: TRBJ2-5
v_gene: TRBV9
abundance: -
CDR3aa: CASSVEGTQYF
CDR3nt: TGTGCCAGCAGCGTAGAGGGAACCCAGTACTTC

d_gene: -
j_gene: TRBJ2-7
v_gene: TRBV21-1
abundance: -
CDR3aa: CASSKGGRRYEQYF
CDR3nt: TGTGCCAGCAGCAAAGGGGGGAGGAGGTACGAGCAGTACTTC

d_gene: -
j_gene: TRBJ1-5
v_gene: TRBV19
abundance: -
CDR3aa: CASSTLNQPQHF
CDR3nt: TGTGCCAGTAGTACCCTAAATCAGCCCCAGCATTTT

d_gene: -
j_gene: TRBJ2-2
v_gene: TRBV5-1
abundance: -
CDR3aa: CASSPWTGELFF
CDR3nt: TGCGCCAGCAGCCCGTGGACAGGGGAGCTGTTTTTT

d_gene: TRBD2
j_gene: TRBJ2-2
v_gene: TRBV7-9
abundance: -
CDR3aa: CASRPGWTSGNTGELFF
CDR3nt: TGTGCCAGCAGGCCAGGCTGGACTAGCGGGAACACCGGGGAGCTGTTTTTT

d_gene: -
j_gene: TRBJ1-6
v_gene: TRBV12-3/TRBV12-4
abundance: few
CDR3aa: CASSLVSSPLHF
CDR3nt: TGTGCCAGCAGTTTAGTTAGTTCACCCCTCCACTTT

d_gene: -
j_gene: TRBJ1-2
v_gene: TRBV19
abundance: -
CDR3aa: CATQQGTNYGYTF
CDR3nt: TGTGCCACCCAGCAGGGTACTAACTATGGCTACACCTTC

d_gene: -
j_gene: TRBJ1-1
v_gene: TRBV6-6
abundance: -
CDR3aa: CASSRRLGGVDTEAFF
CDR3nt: TGTGCCAGCAGTCGACGATTAGGGGGGGTGGACACTGAAGCTTTCTTT

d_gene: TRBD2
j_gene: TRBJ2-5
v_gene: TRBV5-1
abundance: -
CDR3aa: CASSLTGGETQYF
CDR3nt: TGCGCCAGCAGCTTGACGGGAGGAGAGACCCAGTACTTC

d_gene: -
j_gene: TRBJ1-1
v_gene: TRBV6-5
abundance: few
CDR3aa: CASSYSGGEAFF
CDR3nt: TGTGCCAGCAGTTACTCAGGGGGGGAAGCTTTCTTT

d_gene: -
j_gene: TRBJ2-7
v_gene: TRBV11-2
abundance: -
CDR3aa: CASSLGSVGDYEQYF
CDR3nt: TGTGCCAGCAGCCTAGGGAGCGTTGGGGACTACGAGCAGTACTTC

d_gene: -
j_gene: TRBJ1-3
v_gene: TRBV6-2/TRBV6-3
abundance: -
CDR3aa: CASSYWAASGNTIYF
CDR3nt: TGTGCCAGCAGTTATTGGGCAGCCTCTGGAAACACCATATATTTT

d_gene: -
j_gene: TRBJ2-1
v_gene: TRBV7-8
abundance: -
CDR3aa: CASSLAEWAEEQFF
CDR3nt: TGTGCCAGCAGCTTAGCGGAGTGGGCGGAAGAGCAGTTCTTC